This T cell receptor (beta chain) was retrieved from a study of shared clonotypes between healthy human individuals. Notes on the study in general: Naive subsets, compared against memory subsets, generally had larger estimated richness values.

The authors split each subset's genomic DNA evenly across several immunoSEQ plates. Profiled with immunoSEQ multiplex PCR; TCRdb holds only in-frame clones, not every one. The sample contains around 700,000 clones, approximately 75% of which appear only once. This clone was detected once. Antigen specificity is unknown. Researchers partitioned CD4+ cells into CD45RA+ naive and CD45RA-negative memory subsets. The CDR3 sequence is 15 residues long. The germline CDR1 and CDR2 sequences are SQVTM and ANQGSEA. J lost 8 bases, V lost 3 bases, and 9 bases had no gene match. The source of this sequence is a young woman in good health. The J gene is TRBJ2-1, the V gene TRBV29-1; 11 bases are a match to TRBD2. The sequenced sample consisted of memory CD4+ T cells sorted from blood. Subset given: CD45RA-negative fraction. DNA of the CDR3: TGCAGCGTTGAGCAGATAGCGGGAGGGATCCATGAGCAGTTCTTC. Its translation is CSVEQIAGGIHEQFF.